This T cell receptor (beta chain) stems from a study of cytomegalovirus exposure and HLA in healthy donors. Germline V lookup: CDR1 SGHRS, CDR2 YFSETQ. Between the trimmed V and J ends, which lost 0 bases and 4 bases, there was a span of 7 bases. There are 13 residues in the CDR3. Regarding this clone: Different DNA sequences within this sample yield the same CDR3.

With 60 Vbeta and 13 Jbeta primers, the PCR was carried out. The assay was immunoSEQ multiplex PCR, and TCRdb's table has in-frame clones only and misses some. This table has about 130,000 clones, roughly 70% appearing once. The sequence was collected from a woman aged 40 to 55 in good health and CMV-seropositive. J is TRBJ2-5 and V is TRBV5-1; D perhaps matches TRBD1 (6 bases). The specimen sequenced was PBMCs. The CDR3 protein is CASSLGGGETQYF. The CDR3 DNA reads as TGCGCCAGCAGCTTGGGAGGGGGAGAGACCCAGTACTTC.